Presented here are 2 T cell receptor beta chains from one specimen sequenced in a study of regulatory and conventional T cells in RAG deficiency. Genomic DNA came from blood conventional CD4+ T cells gated CD25-low CD127-high. Repertoires were generated with immunoSEQ multiplex PCR, while TCRdb's copy carries only in-frame clones and drops some. The sample holds around 29,000 clones; roughly 95% are singletons and the top ten take under 0.2%. This same sample was also part of a study on regulatory T cells. This second study says: The primer mix had 52 TRBV and 13 TRBJ primers.

What was sequenced was CD25- CD4+ T cells sorted from blood. Receptors were obtained from a human donor in good health.

Of note for this clone: Its ends do not fully match the called genes, so a read error is possible. The chain links TRBV7-7 to TRBJ2-5, with 11 bases aligning to TRBD2. The CDR3 is 15 residues long. The germline V gene encodes CDR1 SSHAT and CDR2 FNYEAQ (reference sequence). The CDR3: CASGLAGGFQETQYF. CDR3 DNA: TGTGCCAGCGGCTTAGCGGGAGGGTTCCAAGAGACCCAGTACTTC. Based on the CDR3 plus reference TRBV7-7 and TRBJ2-5, the full variable domain is GAGVSQSPRYKVTKRGQDVTLRCDPISSHATLYWYQQALGQGPEFLTYFNYEAQPDKSGLPSDRFSAERPEGSISTLTIQRTEQRDSAMYRCASGLAGGFQETQYFGPGTRLLVL.

The J gene is TRBJ2-5, the V gene TRBV5-1; maybe TRBD2 (6 bases). Trimming took off 0 bases at V and 0 bases at J, with 18 bases between the two ends. Looked up from germline, CDR1 is SGHRS and CDR2 is YFSETQ. CDR3 length: 18 residues. CDR3 sequence reads: CASSLGDRRAAHQETQYF. The CDR3 DNA reads as TGCGCCAGCAGCTTGGGGGATAGGAGGGCGGCCCACCAAGAGACCCAGTACTTC.